Included here is one T cell receptor beta chain sequence, with context. Its antigen remains unidentified. It has no much larger one-base neighbor in the sample; base qualities were not kept. The data were obtained in a study of CDR3 diversity in severe acne (dated by TCRdb to between 2018 and 2020). The method was PCR. The instrument was an Illumina HiSeq 2000. TCRdb trimmed the raw reads at Q25, called clones with MiXCR and kept productive beta chains. Rows are combined by CDR3 protein, so each entry shows the most common genes and DNA. Counted in this sample were tens of thousands of distinct CDR3 sequences; over 40% of them appeared once. Clones ranked in the top ten supply about 13% of the sample. The trim is 0 bases for V and 11 bases for J, with a gap of 11 bases between the germline ends. The CDR3 has 13 amino acids, counting the end cysteine and phenylalanine. CDR3 DNA only is kept here, 39 bases in frame from base 1. From the germline V gene (reference sequence), CDR1 is MNHNY and CDR2 is SVGAGI.

The sequencing input was blood. The sequence links TRBV6-6 to TRBJ1-5, with no confidently assigned D gene. The origin of this receptor is a male donor in good health, without acne. The DNA is TGTGCCAGCAGTTACTCGAGGGTGGAGACCCAGCATTTT. Translated, it reads CASSYSRVETQHF.